This T cell receptor beta chain appears in the sequencing data of a study of T-cell reconstitution after alpha-beta-depleted transplantation in children. Unique molecular identifiers featured in how the TCRbeta library was prepared. TCRdb independently ran MiXCR on the PCR reads; one entry per CDR3 protein. This table holds approximately 400,000 distinct CDR3 sequences, about a tenth found once. Trimming removed 4 bases from V and 2 bases from J; junction bases left unmatched: 4. CDR1 is MNHEY and CDR2 is SVGEGT in the germline V gene. The CDR3 sequence is 15 residues long. This clonotype was counted only a few times.

Sequenced material: PBMCs from the stem cell graft donor, taken from the stem cell graft. This TCR was recovered from a human donor who donated a stem cell graft to a child with acute myeloid leukemia. The chain links TRBV6-2 or TRBV6-3 to TRBJ1-5, with 8 bases fitting TRBD1. The CDR3 loop is CASSSGGMGNQPQHF. Here the CDR3 DNA reads TGTGCCAGCAGTTCAGGGGGCATGGGCAATCAGCCCCAGCATTTT.